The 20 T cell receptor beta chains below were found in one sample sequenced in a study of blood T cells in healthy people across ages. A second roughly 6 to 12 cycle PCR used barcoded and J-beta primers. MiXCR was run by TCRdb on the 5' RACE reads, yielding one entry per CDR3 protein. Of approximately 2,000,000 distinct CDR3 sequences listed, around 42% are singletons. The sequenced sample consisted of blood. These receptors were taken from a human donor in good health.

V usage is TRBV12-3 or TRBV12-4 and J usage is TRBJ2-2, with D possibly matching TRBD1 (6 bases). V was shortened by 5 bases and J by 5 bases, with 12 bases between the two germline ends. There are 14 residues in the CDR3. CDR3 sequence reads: CASSLTGRTGELFF. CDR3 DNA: TGTGCCAGCAGTCTAACAGGGCGGACCGGGGAGCTGTTTTTT.

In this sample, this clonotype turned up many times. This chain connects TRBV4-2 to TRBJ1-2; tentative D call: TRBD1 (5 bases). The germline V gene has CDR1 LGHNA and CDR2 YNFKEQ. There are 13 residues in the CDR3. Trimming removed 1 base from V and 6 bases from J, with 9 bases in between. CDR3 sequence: CASSQVAGDGYTF. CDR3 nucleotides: TGTGCCAGCAGCCAAGTAGCGGGGGATGGCTACACCTTC.

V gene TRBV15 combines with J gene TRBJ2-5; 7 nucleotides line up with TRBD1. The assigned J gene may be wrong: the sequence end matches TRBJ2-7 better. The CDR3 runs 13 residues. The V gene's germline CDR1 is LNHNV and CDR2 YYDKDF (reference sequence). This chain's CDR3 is CATSRGDSDEQYF. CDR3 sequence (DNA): TGTGCCACCAGCAGAGGGGACAGTGACGAGCAGTACTTC.

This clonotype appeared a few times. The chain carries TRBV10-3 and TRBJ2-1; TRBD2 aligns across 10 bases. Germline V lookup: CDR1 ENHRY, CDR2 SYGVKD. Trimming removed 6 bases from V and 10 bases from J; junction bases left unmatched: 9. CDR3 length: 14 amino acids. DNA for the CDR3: TGTGCCATCAGGCCAAGCGGGGGGGCGGAGGAGCAGTTCTTC. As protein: CAIRPSGGAEEQFF.

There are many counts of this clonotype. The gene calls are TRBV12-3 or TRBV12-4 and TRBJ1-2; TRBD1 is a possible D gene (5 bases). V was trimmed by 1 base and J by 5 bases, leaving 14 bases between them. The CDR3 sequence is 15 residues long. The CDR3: CASSLGGGTVYGYTF. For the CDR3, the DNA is TGTGCCAGCAGTTTAGGCGGGGGGACCGTATATGGCTACACCTTC.

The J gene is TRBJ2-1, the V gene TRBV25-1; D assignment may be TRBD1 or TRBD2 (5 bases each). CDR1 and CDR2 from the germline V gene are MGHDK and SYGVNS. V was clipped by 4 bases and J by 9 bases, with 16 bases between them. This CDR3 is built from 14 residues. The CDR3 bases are TGTGCCAGCAGTGCGGCCCCAGGGAGCACTGAGCAGTTCTTC. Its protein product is CASSAAPGSTEQFF.

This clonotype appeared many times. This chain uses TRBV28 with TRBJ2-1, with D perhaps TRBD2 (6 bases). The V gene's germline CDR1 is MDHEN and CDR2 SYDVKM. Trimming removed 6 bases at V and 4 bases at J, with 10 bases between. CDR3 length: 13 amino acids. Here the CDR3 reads CASSPGGYNEQFF. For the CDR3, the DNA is TGTGCCAGCAGCCCCGGGGGTTACAATGAGCAGTTCTTC.

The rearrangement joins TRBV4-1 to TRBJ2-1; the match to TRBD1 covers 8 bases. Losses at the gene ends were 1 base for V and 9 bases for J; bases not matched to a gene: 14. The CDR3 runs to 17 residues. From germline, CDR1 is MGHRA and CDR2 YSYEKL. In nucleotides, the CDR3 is TGCGCCAGCAGCCAAGGTCCTGGGACAGGTGTTTTCGGTGAGCAGTTCTTC. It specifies CASSQGPGTGVFGEQFF.

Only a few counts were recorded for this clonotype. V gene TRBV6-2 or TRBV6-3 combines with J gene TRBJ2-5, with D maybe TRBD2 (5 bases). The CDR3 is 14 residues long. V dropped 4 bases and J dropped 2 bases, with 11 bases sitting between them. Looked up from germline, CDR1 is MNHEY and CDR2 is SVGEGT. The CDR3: CASSSRLSQETQYF. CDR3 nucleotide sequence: TGTGCCAGCAGTTCTAGACTATCTCAAGAGACCCAGTACTTC.

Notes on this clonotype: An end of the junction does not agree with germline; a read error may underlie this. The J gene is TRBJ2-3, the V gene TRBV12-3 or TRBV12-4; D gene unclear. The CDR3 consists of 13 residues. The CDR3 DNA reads TGTGCCAACAGTTTAGTGACAATAGATACGCAGTATTTT. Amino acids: CANSLVTIDTQYF.

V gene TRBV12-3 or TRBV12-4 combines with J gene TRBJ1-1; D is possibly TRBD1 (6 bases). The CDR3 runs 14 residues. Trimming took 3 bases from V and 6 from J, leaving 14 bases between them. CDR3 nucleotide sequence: TGTGCCAGCAGTTTGATGGGGGCTGTGGCTGAAGCTTTCTTT. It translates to CASSLMGAVAEAFF.

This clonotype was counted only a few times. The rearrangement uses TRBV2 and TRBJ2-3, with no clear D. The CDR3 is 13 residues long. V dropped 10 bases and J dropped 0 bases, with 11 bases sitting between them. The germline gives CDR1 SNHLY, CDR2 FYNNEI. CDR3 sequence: CATQGPSTDTQYF. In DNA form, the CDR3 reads TGTGCCACTCAAGGGCCTAGCACAGATACGCAGTATTTT.

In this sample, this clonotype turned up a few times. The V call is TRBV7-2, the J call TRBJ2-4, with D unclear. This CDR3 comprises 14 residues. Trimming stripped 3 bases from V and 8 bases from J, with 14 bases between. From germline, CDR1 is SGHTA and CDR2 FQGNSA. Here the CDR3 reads CASSFAQRMDIQYF. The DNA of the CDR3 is TGTGCCAGCAGCTTCGCACAACGAATGGACATTCAGTACTTC. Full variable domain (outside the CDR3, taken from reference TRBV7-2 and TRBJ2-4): GAGVSQSPSNKVTEKGKDVELRCDPISGHTALYWYRQSLGQGLEFLIYFQGNSAPDKSGLPSDRFSAERTGGSVSTLTIQRTQQEDSAVYLCASSFAQRMDIQYFGAGTRLSVL.

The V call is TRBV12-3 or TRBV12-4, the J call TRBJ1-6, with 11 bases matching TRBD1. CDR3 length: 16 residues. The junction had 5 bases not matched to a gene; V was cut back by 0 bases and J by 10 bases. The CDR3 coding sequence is TGTGCCAGCAGTTTAGCGGGGACAGGGGGGGGATCACCCCTCCACTTT. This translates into CASSLAGTGGGSPLHF.

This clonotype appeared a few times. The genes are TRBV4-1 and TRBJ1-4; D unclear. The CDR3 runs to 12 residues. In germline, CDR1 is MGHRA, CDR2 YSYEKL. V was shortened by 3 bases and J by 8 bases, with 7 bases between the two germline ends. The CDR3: CASSHVGEKLFF. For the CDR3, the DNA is TGCGCCAGCAGCCATGTAGGGGAAAAACTGTTTTTT.

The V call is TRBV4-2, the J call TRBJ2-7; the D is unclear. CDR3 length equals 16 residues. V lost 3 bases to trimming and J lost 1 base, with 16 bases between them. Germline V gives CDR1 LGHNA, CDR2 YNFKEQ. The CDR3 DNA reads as TGTGCCAGCAGCCACCAGGCTTCGAGGTTTTCCTACGAGCAGTACTTC. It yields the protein CASSHQASRFSYEQYF.

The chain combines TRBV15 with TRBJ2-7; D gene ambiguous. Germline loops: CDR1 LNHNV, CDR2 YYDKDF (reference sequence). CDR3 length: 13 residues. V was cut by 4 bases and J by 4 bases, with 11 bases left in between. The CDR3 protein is CATSKSVIYEQYF. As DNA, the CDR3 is TGTGCCACCAGCAAATCAGTCATTTACGAGCAGTACTTC.

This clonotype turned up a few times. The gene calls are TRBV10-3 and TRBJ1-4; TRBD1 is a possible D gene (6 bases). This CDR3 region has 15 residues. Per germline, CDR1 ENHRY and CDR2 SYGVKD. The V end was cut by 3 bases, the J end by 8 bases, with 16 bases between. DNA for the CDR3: TGTGCCATCAGTGAATCACAGGGACGGGGAGAAAAACTGTTTTTT. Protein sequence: CAISESQGRGEKLFF.

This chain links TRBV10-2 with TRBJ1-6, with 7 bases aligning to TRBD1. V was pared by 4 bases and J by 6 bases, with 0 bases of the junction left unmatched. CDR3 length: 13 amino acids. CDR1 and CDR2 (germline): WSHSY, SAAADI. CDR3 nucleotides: TGCGCCAGCAGTGGGGACAGTAATTCACCCCTCCACTTT. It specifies CASSGDSNSPLHF.

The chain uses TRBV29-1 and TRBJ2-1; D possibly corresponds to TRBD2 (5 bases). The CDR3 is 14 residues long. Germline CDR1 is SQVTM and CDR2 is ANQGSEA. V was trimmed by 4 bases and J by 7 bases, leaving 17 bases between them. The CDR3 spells CSVVRATFRNEQFF. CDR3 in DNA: TGCAGCGTTGTGCGGGCTACCTTTCGGAATGAGCAGTTCTTC.